Below are 9 T cell receptor beta chains sequenced from a single sample in a study of blood T cell repertoires in COVID-19. Clones were sequenced by immunoSEQ multiplex PCR, and TCRdb holds only the in-frame ones, with some missing. The table records about 250,000 clones, 80% to 90% of them present only once. The source material was PBMCs or T cells enriched from blood (not recorded which). These TCRs come from a man aged 35 to 55 who had recovered from COVID-19.

Only a few counts were recorded for this clone. The V call is TRBV12-3 or TRBV12-4, the J call TRBJ2-1, with D possibly matching TRBD2 (6 bases). The CDR3 consists of 13 residues. Trimming took off 8 bases at V and 1 base at J, with 9 bases between the two ends. CDR3 region: CASRGLSYNEQFF. CDR3 bases: TGTGCCAGCCGGGGACTGTCCTACAATGAGCAGTTCTTC.

V is TRBV9 and J is TRBJ1-3; D possibly corresponds to TRBD1 (5 bases). Germline-derived CDR1 and CDR2 are SGDLS and YYNGEE. This CDR3 is 17 amino acids long. Trimming took off 0 bases at V and 0 bases at J, with 13 bases between the two ends. Here the CDR3 DNA reads TGTGCCAGCAGCGTAGCTATCAAGGGGTCCTCTGGAAACACCATATATTTT. Its translation: CASSVAIKGSSGNTIYF.

V is TRBV29-1 and J is TRBJ1-1, with D maybe TRBD1 (5 bases). Trimming took off 5 bases at V and 1 base at J, with 11 bases between the two ends. CDR3 size: 13 residues. The germline CDR1 and CDR2 sequences are SQVTM and ANQGSEA. The CDR3 nucleotides read TGCAGCGTTCGGGCAGGGCCGAACACTGAAGCTTTCTTT. Its protein is CSVRAGPNTEAFF.

The CDR3 bases are TGTGCCAGCAGCGTAGACGAGGGGGGGTACGAGCAGTACTTC. Amino acid sequence: CASSVDEGGYEQYF. This chain uses TRBV9 with TRBJ2-7, with TRBD2 as a possible D gene (7 bases). With 0 bases removed from V and 4 bases from J, the gap between germline ends came to 11 bases. In germline, CDR1 is SGDLS, CDR2 YYNGEE. The CDR3 is 14 residues long.

V usage is TRBV11-3 and J usage is TRBJ2-7, with a tentative D call TRBD1 (6 bases). Germline CDR1 and CDR2: SGHNT and YENEEA. The V gene lost 2 bases and the J gene lost 0 bases, with 11 bases spanning the gap. CDR3 size: 15 residues. The CDR3 DNA is TGTGCCAGCAGCTTATTCGGGGACAACTCCTACGAGCAGTACTTC. As protein: CASSLFGDNSYEQYF.

This clone was detected only once. V and J are TRBV19 and TRBJ1-2, with 10 bases lining up with TRBD1. The CDR3 runs 14 residues. Germline V gene lookup returns CDR1 LNHDA and CDR2 SQIVND (reference sequence). J gave up 4 bases and V 8 bases, and 7 bases lay outside the gene matches. In nucleotides, the CDR3 is TGTGCCAGTCTCTTCGGGACAGGGGCCTATGGCTACACCTTC. Its translation is CASLFGTGAYGYTF.

V usage is TRBV27 and J usage is TRBJ2-1; 13 bases fit TRBD2. This CDR3 is built from 15 residues. V lost 5 bases, J lost 7 bases, and 5 bases stayed unmatched. Germline assignment: CDR1 MNHEY and CDR2 SMNVEV (reference sequence). The CDR3 coding sequence is TGTGCCAGCAGTATACTAGCGGGAGGGCCAAATGAGCAGTTCTTC. Translated, it gives CASSILAGGPNEQFF.

The chain employs TRBV27 and TRBJ2-2; tentatively, D is TRBD2 (6 bases). Germline CDR1 MNHEY, CDR2 SMNVEV (reference sequence). The CDR3 has 15 residues. The germline V and J ends were trimmed by 7 bases and 4 bases, with 16 bases remaining between them. The CDR3 is CASKPFGGSTGELFF. In DNA, the CDR3 is TGTGCCAGCAAACCCTTCGGAGGGTCCACCGGGGAGCTGTTTTTT.

Here the CDR3 DNA reads TGTGCCAGCAGCTTGCCGCTAGGCACGAGCGAGACCCAGTACTTC. As protein: CASSLPLGTSETQYF. The gene calls are TRBV5-4 and TRBJ2-5; D call uncertain. The germline V and J ends were trimmed by 1 base and 5 bases, with 15 bases remaining between them. From germline, CDR1 is SGHNT and CDR2 YYREEE (reference sequence). The CDR3 loop spans 15 amino acids.